The source of this TCR beta chain is a study of shared clonotypes between healthy human individuals. V lost 0 bases to trimming and J lost 3 bases; unmatched junction nucleotides: 11. CDR1 and CDR2 from the germline V gene are SGHRS and YFSETQ. This CDR3 is built from 17 residues. Study-wide results and caveats: Owing to a small donor count, the genetic and exposure-history diversity represented was limited.

Assay: immunoSEQ multiplex PCR; the TCRdb copy retains only in-frame clones and omits some. The top ten clones hold 0.7% to 0.95% of a sample with around 1,100,000 clones, 77% of them seen once. As regards this clone: Its antigen is still unknown.

The V and J genes are TRBV5-1 and TRBJ2-7, with 8 bases fitting TRBD2. This receptor was identified in a man younger than 35 in good health. Some clones in this sample may be carry-over from other donors' samples. The sequenced material came from memory CD4+ T cells from PBMCs. Specified subset: CD45RA-negative fraction. CDR3 loop: CASSLGPEAGGSYEQYF. The DNA for the CDR3 is TGCGCCAGCAGCTTGGGGCCAGAGGCGGGAGGAAGCTACGAGCAGTACTTC.